The 8 T cell receptor beta chains below all came from one sample that was sequenced in a study of T cell changes during pregnancy in multiple sclerosis. Using immunoSEQ multiplex PCR, the repertoire was profiled, and TCRdb retains in-frame clones only, with some absent. The sample carries tens of thousands of clones, approximately 90% recorded once. The sequencing used peripheral blood, collected before pregnancy. The receptors originated from a female donor with multiple sclerosis, enrolled in a pregnancy study.

V is TRBV25-1 and J is TRBJ2-2; perhaps TRBD2 as D (6 bases). From germline, CDR1 is MGHDK and CDR2 SYGVNS. The V end lost 2 bases, the J end lost 3 bases, and 10 bases lay between the germline ends. The length of the CDR3 is 15 residues. For the CDR3, the DNA is TGTGCCAGCAGTGAAGGAGGGGTGGACACCGGGGAGCTGTTTTTT. Translation: CASSEGGVDTGELFF.

This chain joins TRBV5-1 and TRBJ2-7, with D perhaps TRBD1 (5 bases). V was cut by 4 bases and J by 8 bases, with 19 bases left in between. Germline CDR1 is SGHRS and CDR2 is YFSETQ. The CDR3 sequence is 14 residues long. The CDR3 here is CASSQGVSGGQQYF. As DNA, the CDR3 is TGCGCCAGCAGCCAAGGGGTATCTGGTGGCCAGCAGTACTTC.

The chain uses TRBV5-5 and TRBJ2-5; 7 bases align to TRBD1. Germline values: CDR1 SGHKS, CDR2 YYEKEE (reference sequence). J gave up 2 bases and V 4 bases, and 5 bases lay outside the gene matches. The CDR3 is 14 residues long. This chain's CDR3 is CASSHGTVQETQYF. The CDR3 DNA sequence: TGTGCCAGCAGCCACGGGACAGTTCAAGAGACCCAGTACTTC.

The chain joins TRBV5-1 to TRBJ2-7, with 10 positions matching TRBD1. The CDR3 is 16 residues long. Trimming took 0 bases from V and 4 from J; bases not matched to a gene: 7. Germline V CDR1 and CDR2: SGHRS, YFSETQ. The DNA of the CDR3 is TGCGCCAGCAGCTTGGGGGTTGGGGACAGGGGATACGAGCAGTACTTC. Protein sequence: CASSLGVGDRGYEQYF.

This chain joins TRBV6-4 and TRBJ1-2, with 8 bases lining up with TRBD1. The CDR3 sequence is 15 residues long. V trimming: 6 bases; J trimming: 7 bases; junction bases outside the gene matches: 13. The V gene's germline CDR1 is MRHNA and CDR2 SNTAGT. The CDR3 loop reads CASRATGEDRSGYTF. Written as DNA, the CDR3 is TGTGCCAGCAGAGCGACAGGGGAGGATCGGAGTGGCTACACCTTC.

V is TRBV28 and J is TRBJ2-7, with 11 nucleotides matching TRBD2. V lost 7 bases, J lost 0 bases, and 8 bases stayed unmatched. This CDR3 is built from 16 residues. Germline V gene data show CDR1 as MDHEN and CDR2 as SYDVKM. The CDR3 DNA reads TGTGCCAGCACCACGACTAGCGGGACATTCTCCTACGAGCAGTACTTC. It translates to CASTTTSGTFSYEQYF.

V usage is TRBV7-2 and J usage is TRBJ1-5, with D perhaps matching TRBD1 (5 bases). This CDR3 comprises 14 residues. Germline V CDR1 and CDR2: SGHTA, FQGNSA. V lost 3 bases to trimming and J lost 6 bases, with 12 bases between them. The CDR3 nucleotides are TGTGCCAGCAGCTTCGGGCAGGGAACTCAGCCCCAGCATTTT. It specifies CASSFGQGTQPQHF.

The chain recombines TRBV28 with TRBJ2-5, with 8 bases lining up with TRBD1. The CDR3 contains 15 residues. The V gene's germline CDR1 is MDHEN and CDR2 SYDVKM. V was clipped by 6 bases and J by 2 bases; unmatched bases: 8. The CDR3 spells CASRLSDRGQETQYF. The CDR3 coding sequence is TGTGCCAGCAGACTCTCCGACAGGGGTCAAGAGACCCAGTACTTC.